A selection of T cell receptor beta chains follows, all from one sample in a study of T-cell memory formation after mild COVID-19. TCRdb fed the 5' RACE reads into MiXCR, producing one record per CDR3 protein. The sample shows about 470,000 distinct CDR3 sequences, roughly 23% of them seen only once. Sequences were obtained from PBMCs or a T cell subset sorted from them (not recorded which). These receptors were collected from an adult woman who had mild COVID-19 (a few samples of this study predate the infection). Cell type and time point are not known. The CDR3 runs from the conserved cysteine through the conserved F or W.

>TRBV12-3/TRBV12-4|TRBJ1-1
CASSFGFTEAFF
>TRBV12-5|TRBJ2-1
CASGIDGTSGEYYNEQFF
>TRBV20-1|TRBJ2-1
CSARDRDYRPSYNEQFF
>TRBV12-3/TRBV12-4|TRBJ2-3
CASRPDLTDTQYF
>TRBV11-2|TRBJ2-2
CASTYGLRELFF
>TRBV12-3/TRBV12-4|TRBJ1-2
CASSLRGPLYGYTF
>TRBV9|TRBJ2-1
CASSVPRTSVVNEQFF
>TRBV5-6|TRBJ1-2
CASSPDRGRLGYTF
>TRBV5-4|TRBJ2-3
CASSLDPAATDTQYF
>TRBV4-3|TRBJ2-2
CASSQLTGGNTGELFF
>TRBV14|TRBJ1-5
CASSQPAQPQHF
>TRBV15|TRBJ2-7
CATSRGGDNYEQYF
>TRBV5-4|TRBJ1-6
CASSLYRRSNSPLHF
>TRBV24-1|TRBJ2-5
CATSDFGGVGTQYF
>TRBV20-1|TRBJ2-7
CSARGTGKYEQYF
>TRBV20-1|TRBJ2-3
CSAKETSGVTDTQYF
>TRBV7-9|TRBJ1-2
CASSLPDPAGDRDYGYTF
>TRBV4-2|TRBJ2-7
CASSQDSLQGVDF
>TRBV12-3/TRBV12-4|TRBJ1-5
CASSSSTGIQPQHF
>TRBV29-1|TRBJ1-2
CSVEDRGGSYGYTF
>TRBV7-9|TRBJ2-1
CASSESGNDEQFF
>TRBV7-8|TRBJ2-7
CASSPRLRRGEQYF
>TRBV10-3|TRBJ2-7
CAISESSLDEQYF
>TRBV5-1|TRBJ1-2
CASSLAGGGGYGYTF
>TRBV9|TRBJ2-1
CASSVGDNEQFF
>TRBV10-3|TRBJ2-7
CAISEHTYEQYF